The source of this T cell receptor (beta chain) is a study of neoadjuvant anti-PD-1 for oral cavity cancer. Concerning this clone itself: Antigen unknown.

The germline gives CDR1 SEHNR, CDR2 FQNEAQ (reference sequence). V shed 1 base and J shed 4 bases, with 10 bases lying between them. The length of the CDR3 is 14 residues. PBMC libraries mostly used approximately 500 ng of input genomic DNA, with six replicates per sample. Generated by immunoSEQ multiplex PCR, the TCRdb table keeps only in-frame clones and is missing some. Among fewer than 8,000 clones listed, 62% were seen once. Time point noted: after neoadjuvant nivolumab, at surgical resection. The patients had HPV-negative, locally advanced oral cavity squamous cell carcinoma. Study-level findings and limits: Higher pretreatment blood Treg/Th17 ratios correlated with higher pretreatment blood and lower post-treatment tumor TCRbeta clonality.

The sequence was obtained from a person aged 35-80 years with oral cavity squamous cell carcinoma. Sequencing was performed on PBMCs, taken after nivolumab (anti-PD-1) treatment. The rearrangement uses TRBV7-9 and TRBJ1-1; D possibly corresponds to TRBD1 (6 bases). The CDR3: CASSLVTGTTEAFF. CDR3 nucleotides: TGTGCCAGCAGCTTAGTTACAGGGACCACTGAAGCTTTCTTT.